This paragraph covers one T cell receptor (beta chain) sequence. Its antigen is currently not known. No much larger clone exists at a distance of one base, and base qualities are not known. Whole blood was collected in K2EDTA tubes by collaborating institutions according to the institutions' own protocols. For TCRbeta analysis, collaborator samples were shipped as frozen whole blood, as isolated PBMCs, or as DNA extracted from either sample type. The entry originates in a study of blood T cell repertoires in COVID-19 (dated by TCRdb to about 2020). About the investigation overall: Samples covering the acute and convalescent phases of COVID-19 were provided by collaborators in the United States, Italy and Spain. Where HLA class I and class II types were available, the types were taken from metadata supplied by the sample provider, not from assay-based typing. The prospective study material was composed of cDNA or gDNA derived from T cells, B-cell-depleted T cells, or PBMCs. The repertoires were made available in a free public database intended to serve as a resource for research on the immune response to SARS-CoV-2. The dataset comprised deeply sampled blood TCRbeta repertoires from subjects exposed to, actively infected with, or recovered from COVID-19. Nearly every sample came with metadata listing a de-identified subject ID, COVID-19 status, age in years and sex. Samples were obtained from the ongoing ImmuneRACE study (first 160 participants) and from 1,254 subjects provided by 6 global collaborators.

The immunoSEQ Assay, a bias-controlled multiplex PCR, was used to amplify TCRbeta CDR3 regions from genomic DNA. Concerning the study's data processing: The number of nucleated cells in each sample was estimated from the amplification of reference gene primers within the assay. To quantify the absolute abundance of each unique TCRbeta CDR3 rearrangement, sequence reads were collapsed and filtered. Productive Simpson clonality was computed per sample as the square root of Simpson's diversity index over productive rearrangements. TCRdb's version of the immuneACCESS table is confined to in-frame rearrangements and falls short of the full clone set. An unresolved V gene accounts for under half of the shortfall where checked; the remainder is of unknown origin. V and J calls plus clone size are reproduced from that table; the DNA served to infer D and trimming. Present in this sample are some 350,000 clones, almost 90% of which were seen just once. The ten largest make up around 7% of the sample.

Study-wide conclusions, independent of this receptor: The quantity of clinical and demographic metadata differed by source and by participant and was supplied without curation.

The germline V gene specifies SGHTA as CDR1 and FQGNSA as CDR2. Reading from cysteine to phenylalanine, the CDR3 counts 15 amino acids. Only the CDR3 region is kept as DNA, spanning 45 bases read in frame from base 1. V trim: 4 bases; J trim: 8 bases; unmatched bases: 6. The source material was peripheral blood. The chain links TRBV7-2 with TRBJ2-1; the junction holds 12 bases that match TRBD2. The clonotype originates from a man younger than 30 with active or convalescent COVID-19. In nucleotides, the sequence is TGTGCCAGCAGCTCTCTAGCGGGGGGGAGGGATGAGCAGTTCTTC. It specifies CASSSLAGGRDEQFF. Joined to the reference TRBV7-2 and TRBJ2-1 proteins, this CDR3 gives the full variable domain: GAGVSQSPSNKVTEKGKDVELRCDPISGHTALYWYRQSLGQGLEFLIYFQGNSAPDKSGLPSDRFSAERTGGSVSTLTIQRTQQEDSAVYLCASSSLAGGRDEQFFGPGTRLTVL.